The present T cell receptor (beta chain) was sequenced within a study of blood T cell repertoires in COVID-19. Study-wide context: Spain, Italy and the United States supplied samples that represented acute and convalescent COVID-19. T cells, B-cell-depleted T cells, or PBMCs provided the cDNA or gDNA that served as material.

The CDR3 runs 13 residues. The ends were cut back, 1 base at V and 4 bases at J, with 8 bases in the middle. Germline V lookup: CDR1 GTSNPN, CDR2 SVGIG (reference sequence). Study processing details: Reference gene primer amplification gave nucleated cell count estimates. This table comes from immunoSEQ multiplex PCR, and its TCRdb copy is limited to in-frame clones, with some not included. The DNA was the basis for D and trimming; V, J and clone size are from that table. The sample lists approximately 170,000 clones, around 82% occurring once. The specimen was peripheral blood. This TCR derives from a human donor with acute or convalescent COVID-19. The donor label of this sample is uncertain. The gene calls are TRBV30 and TRBJ1-5, with D perhaps matching TRBD1 (5 bases). CDR3 region: CAWSDGGNQPQHF. The CDR3 region has the DNA TGTGCCTGGAGTGATGGGGGGAATCAGCCCCAGCATTTT.